This T cell receptor beta chain was obtained from a study of T cells in Graves' hyperthyroidism and ophthalmopathy. RNA transcripts served as the template for amplifying TCR beta CDR3 regions. First-round RT-PCR of the TCR CDR3 relied on the HTBI primer set. TCRdb fed the multiplex PCR reads into MiXCR, producing one record per CDR3 protein. The profile covers about 320,000 distinct CDR3 sequences, with around a sixth appearing a single time and roughly a third taken by the ten largest. For this clonotype: The antigen is not known.

CDR1 MNHNS and CDR2 SASEGT come from the germline V gene. The ends were cut back, 2 bases at V and 4 bases at J, with 9 bases in the middle. This CDR3 comprises 14 residues. Regarding the study as a whole: Model predictions of ophthalmopathy came a median approximately 6 months before onset. Among thyroid clonotypes expanded above 0.001, most also appeared in blood.

This receptor was obtained from a young man with Graves' hyperthyroidism. Sequenced: blood. This chain uses TRBV6-1 with TRBJ1-3; D perhaps matches TRBD1 (5 bases). DNA for the CDR3: TGTGCCAGCAGTGAACAGGGTAACGGAAACACCATATATTTT. Translated, it gives CASSEQGNGNTIYF.